This is a list of T cell receptor beta chains from one sample in a study of T-cell memory formation after mild COVID-19. Each CDR3 protein gets one entry after TCRdb re-called the 5' RACE reads with MiXCR. The table has hundreds of thousands of distinct CDR3 sequences, 15% to 20% seen once. Sample: PBMCs or a T cell subset sorted from them (not recorded which). The source of these receptors is an adult woman who had mild COVID-19 (a few samples of this study predate the infection). Cell type and time point are not known. Each CDR3 is given with its conserved first and last residue. D genes are given only for firm matches. Clone size, where shown, is once, few, many, or a class for clones that have expanded.

J gene: TRBJ1-5; clone size: few; V gene: TRBV19; D gene: TRBD1; CDR3 DNA: TGTGCCAGTAGTATAGGACAGGGACATCAGCCCCAGCATTTT; CDR3 protein: CASSIGQGHQPQHF
J gene: TRBJ1-6; clone size: .; V gene: TRBV18; D gene: TRBD1; CDR3 DNA: TGTGCCAGCTCACCGACGAAGGCAGGACAGGGGGGTTCACCCCTCCACTTT; CDR3 protein: CASSPTKAGQGGSPLHF
J gene: TRBJ2-5; clone size: few; V gene: TRBV7-9; D gene: .; CDR3 DNA: TGTGCCAGCAGCCACAGGGACTGGGGTTGGGAGACCCAGTACTTC; CDR3 protein: CASSHRDWGWETQYF
J gene: TRBJ2-5; clone size: few; V gene: TRBV12-3/TRBV12-4; D gene: TRBD1; CDR3 DNA: TGTGCCAGCAGTCGACAGGGAGTCGGTTTAGGAGAGACCCAGTACTTC; CDR3 protein: CASSRQGVGLGETQYF
J gene: TRBJ2-1; clone size: .; V gene: TRBV29-1; D gene: .; CDR3 DNA: TGCAGCGTTGAAGATGGACGGACTGAATACAATGAGCAGTTCTTC; CDR3 protein: CSVEDGRTEYNEQFF
J gene: TRBJ1-1; clone size: .; V gene: TRBV25-1; D gene: TRBD1; CDR3 DNA: TGTGCCAGCAGTGCAATCAGGGGGTGGGACACTGAAGCTTTCTTT; CDR3 protein: CASSAIRGWDTEAFF
J gene: TRBJ1-2; clone size: few; V gene: TRBV10-3; D gene: TRBD1; CDR3 DNA: TGTGCCATCAGCGCCGGGACAGACTATGGCTACACCTTC; CDR3 protein: CAISAGTDYGYTF
J gene: TRBJ1-4; clone size: .; V gene: TRBV7-2; D gene: .; CDR3 DNA: TGTGCCAGCAGCCGCCCCACCGAGGAAAAACTGTTTTTT; CDR3 protein: CASSRPTEEKLFF
J gene: TRBJ2-7; clone size: .; V gene: TRBV5-1; D gene: .; CDR3 DNA: TGCGCCAGCAGCTTGACAGTTATCGGCGACTCCTACGAGCAGTACTTC; CDR3 protein: CASSLTVIGDSYEQYF
J gene: TRBJ1-1; clone size: .; V gene: TRBV18; D gene: TRBD1; CDR3 DNA: TGTGCCAGCTCACTGGGACAGGGAAGAGTGACTGAAGCTTTCTTT; CDR3 protein: CASSLGQGRVTEAFF
J gene: TRBJ2-3; clone size: .; V gene: TRBV4-3; D gene: TRBD1; CDR3 DNA: TGCGCCAGCAGCCCCGGGACAGGGGGTAGTTTCGCAGATACGCAGTATTTT; CDR3 protein: CASSPGTGGSFADTQYF
J gene: TRBJ2-1; clone size: .; V gene: TRBV19; D gene: TRBD1; CDR3 DNA: TGTGCCAGTACTGGCTACAGGGGAAATGAGCAGTTCTTC; CDR3 protein: CASTGYRGNEQFF
J gene: TRBJ2-7; clone size: many; V gene: TRBV3-1; D gene: .; CDR3 DNA: TGTGCCAGCAGCCAAGATAACATGCAGGTCACCGAGCAGTACTTC; CDR3 protein: CASSQDNMQVTEQYF
J gene: TRBJ2-3; clone size: many; V gene: TRBV5-1; D gene: .; CDR3 DNA: TGCGCCAGCAGCAACCTCGGAGGGGGGTCCGCAGATACGCAGTATTTT; CDR3 protein: CASSNLGGGSADTQYF
J gene: TRBJ1-1; clone size: .; V gene: TRBV12-3/TRBV12-4; D gene: TRBD1; CDR3 DNA: TGTGCCAGCAGAACACCTGAGGGACAGTGGACTGAAGCTTTCTTT; CDR3 protein: CASRTPEGQWTEAFF
J gene: TRBJ1-2; clone size: few; V gene: TRBV7-2; D gene: .; CDR3 DNA: TGTGCCAGCAGCTCCCTCGGGGGCTGGTATGGCTACACCTTC; CDR3 protein: CASSSLGGWYGYTF
J gene: TRBJ2-1; clone size: few; V gene: TRBV19; D gene: TRBD2; CDR3 DNA: TGTGCCAGTAGTATAGATTGGATGACTAGCGGAAACAATGAGCAGTTCTTC; CDR3 protein: CASSIDWMTSGNNEQFF
J gene: TRBJ2-5; clone size: .; V gene: TRBV6-5; D gene: .; CDR3 DNA: TGTGCCAGCAGTTACTCGAAGGGGCGCGAGACCCAGTACTTC; CDR3 protein: CASSYSKGRETQYF
J gene: TRBJ2-3; clone size: .; V gene: TRBV2; D gene: TRBD2; CDR3 DNA: TGTGCCAGCAACCAAGCGGGAGCGGTAGATACGCAGTATTTT; CDR3 protein: CASNQAGAVDTQYF
J gene: TRBJ2-7; clone size: few; V gene: TRBV5-4; D gene: .; CDR3 DNA: TGTGCCAGCAGCGCCTCGGAAGGTAGCTCCTACGAGCAGTACTTC; CDR3 protein: CASSASEGSSYEQYF
J gene: TRBJ2-5; clone size: once; V gene: TRBV5-1; D gene: TRBD2; CDR3 DNA: TGCGCCAGCAGCTTGTTGGCGGGGGACCAAGAGACCCAGTACTTC; CDR3 protein: CASSLLAGDQETQYF
J gene: TRBJ1-1; clone size: .; V gene: TRBV20-1; D gene: .; CDR3 DNA: TGCAGTGCTAGAGAGGCAGATATGAACACTGAAGCTTTCTTT; CDR3 protein: CSAREADMNTEAFF
J gene: TRBJ2-3; clone size: few; V gene: TRBV18; D gene: .; CDR3 DNA: TGTGCCAGCTCGCAGAGGGCCACAGATACGCAGTATTTT; CDR3 protein: CASSQRATDTQYF
J gene: TRBJ2-3; clone size: many; V gene: TRBV7-3; D gene: .; CDR3 DNA: TGTGCCAGCAGCCGATGGGTCTCGGGCGCAGATACGCAGTATTTT; CDR3 protein: CASSRWVSGADTQYF
J gene: TRBJ1-5; clone size: .; V gene: TRBV7-8; D gene: .; CDR3 DNA: TGTGCCAGCAGCTTAGAAAGGGGGTTTCAGCCCCAGCATTTT; CDR3 protein: CASSLERGFQPQHF
J gene: TRBJ2-7; clone size: .; V gene: TRBV19; D gene: .; CDR3 DNA: TGTGCCAGTAGTATGTGGAGGGGAGACTACGAGCAGTACTTC; CDR3 protein: CASSMWRGDYEQYF
J gene: TRBJ2-1; clone size: few; V gene: TRBV27; D gene: TRBD2; CDR3 DNA: TGTGCCAGCACCTGGGGCACTAGCGGCTACAATGAGCAGTTCTTC; CDR3 protein: CASTWGTSGYNEQFF
J gene: TRBJ2-1; clone size: few; V gene: TRBV24-1; D gene: .; CDR3 DNA: TGTGCCACCAGTGAGACTAATTCCCTCGATGAGCAGTTCTTC; CDR3 protein: CATSETNSLDEQFF
J gene: TRBJ2-7; clone size: once; V gene: TRBV2; D gene: .; CDR3 DNA: TGTGCCAGCAGTGGTCAAAGTTCAGGGAAAGGGCAGTACTTC; CDR3 protein: CASSGQSSGKGQYF
J gene: TRBJ2-7; clone size: many; V gene: TRBV7-3; D gene: .; CDR3 DNA: TGTGCCAGCAGCTTACAGGGGTCGAGCTCCTACGAGCAGTACTTC; CDR3 protein: CASSLQGSSSYEQYF
J gene: TRBJ2-2; clone size: few; V gene: TRBV24-1; D gene: .; CDR3 DNA: TGTGCCACCTCCGATGGGAGCGGGGAGCTGTTTTTT; CDR3 protein: CATSDGSGELFF
J gene: TRBJ2-5; clone size: .; V gene: TRBV7-3; D gene: .; CDR3 DNA: TGTGCCAGCAGCTCGGCAGGACGGGGAGAGACCCAGTACTTC; CDR3 protein: CASSSAGRGETQYF
J gene: TRBJ1-1; clone size: few; V gene: TRBV18; D gene: .; CDR3 DNA: TGTGCCAGCTCACCTAAGGCACAGGCCATGAACACTGAAGCTTTCTTT; CDR3 protein: CASSPKAQAMNTEAFF
J gene: TRBJ2-7; clone size: few; V gene: TRBV5-4; D gene: TRBD2; CDR3 DNA: TGTGCCAGCAGTCCGGGGCTAGCGGGGGGCAATCAGCAGTACTTC; CDR3 protein: CASSPGLAGGNQQYF
J gene: TRBJ2-5; clone size: .; V gene: TRBV4-1; D gene: TRBD1; CDR3 DNA: TGCGCCAGCAGCCACTCAGGGGGAAAACAAGAGACCCAGTACTTC; CDR3 protein: CASSHSGGKQETQYF